This T cell receptor (beta chain) comes out of a study of blood T cell repertoires in COVID-19. Study overall: Samples came from the United States, Italy and Spain, spanning acute and convalescent COVID-19.

The CDR3 covers 13 residues. V was cut by 2 bases and J by 10 bases, with 13 bases left in between. Per germline, CDR1 SGHNT and CDR2 YYREEE (reference sequence). In the study's own analysis: Reference gene primers were amplified, and this amplification served to estimate nucleated cell counts. Clones were sequenced by immunoSEQ multiplex PCR, and TCRdb holds only the in-frame ones, with some missing. V and J calls plus clone size are reproduced from that table; the DNA served to infer D and trimming. Here the sample spans about 270,000 clones, approximately 80% being singletons. The specimen sequenced was peripheral blood. The TCR sequence derives from a woman in her 50s with active or convalescent COVID-19. The V and J genes are TRBV5-4 and TRBJ2-1; D gene ambiguous. CDR3 region: CASSLESFREQFF. CDR3 DNA sequence: TGTGCCAGCAGCTTAGAGAGTTTCAGGGAGCAGTTCTTC.